This TCR beta chain was retrieved from a study of radiotherapy plus CTLA-4 blockade in lung cancer. Study-wide findings and caveats: Among blood TCR repertoires after radiotherapy plus ipilimumab, tumor-derived clones expanded.

About this clone itself: Its antigen is unidentified.

Using immunoSEQ multiplex PCR, the repertoire was profiled, and TCRdb retains in-frame clones only, with some absent. The sample consists of tens of thousands of clones, 55% to 80% of them appearing once. The source was peripheral blood, collected from a patient treated with radiotherapy plus ipilimumab. The clonotype comes from a human donor with non-small cell lung cancer who had stable disease on radiotherapy plus ipilimumab.

Written as DNA, the CDR3 is TGTGCCAGCAGACGGGGTATGGACGCCCTTGCGAACACTGAAGCTTTCTTT. It encodes CASRRGMDALANTEAFF. V and J are TRBV7-8 and TRBJ1-1; unclear D gene. V lost 6 bases, J lost 1 base, and 21 bases lay in between. Germline V CDR1 and CDR2: SGHVS, FQNEAQ. The CDR3 sequence is 17 residues long.